The clone carrying this TCR beta chain was picked up many times. This entry is derived from a study of T cells in Graves' hyperthyroidism and ophthalmopathy. For the study at large: Peripheral blood specimens were obtained at initial diagnosis, prior to any treatment.

RNA transcripts were the template for amplifying TCR beta CDR3 regions. The HTBI primer set drove a first-round RT-PCR of the TCR CDR3. TCRdb independently ran MiXCR on the multiplex PCR reads; one entry per CDR3 protein. The data contain roughly 500,000 distinct CDR3 sequences, approximately 25% of them singletons. The CDR3 is made up of 15 amino acids. V trimming: 7 bases; J trimming: 0 bases; junction bases outside the gene matches: 8. Per the germline V gene, CDR1 is SNHLY and CDR2 is FYNNEI. V usage is TRBV2 and J usage is TRBJ1-1; 7 nucleotides line up with TRBD1. The sequence came from a woman in her twenties or thirties with Graves' ophthalmopathy. The sample comprised blood. This CDR3 is CASTGGQLMNTEAFF. The CDR3 nucleotides are TGTGCCAGCACGGGGGGACAGCTCATGAACACTGAAGCTTTCTTT. Combining the CDR3 with reference TRBV2 and TRBJ1-1 gives the whole variable domain EPEVTQTPSHQVTQMGQEVILRCVPISNHLYFYWYRQILGQKVEFLVSFYNNEISEKSEIFDDQFSVERPDGSNFTLKIRSTKLEDSAMYFCASTGGQLMNTEAFFGQGTRLTVV.